The 26 T cell receptor beta chains below were found in one sample sequenced in a study of post-analysis software for immune sequencing data. Unique molecular identifiers were present in the TCR beta cDNA libraries. Using its own MiXCR run on the PCR reads, TCRdb lists one record per CDR3 protein. The profile shows under 200,000 distinct CDR3 sequences, 29% of them singletons. Study-wide results and limits: TRBV5-6, TRBV5-1 and TRBV20-1 were among roughly 5 TRBV segments more frequent in patients than controls.

No antigens are known for them. The sample taken for sequencing was blood. The receptor source for this set is a girl aged 2-17 years with multiple sclerosis.

The sample holds many counts of this clonotype. The J gene is TRBJ1-2, the V gene TRBV3-1, with 7 bases lining up with TRBD1. Losses at the gene ends were 1 base for V and 4 bases for J; bases not matched to a gene: 0. The CDR3 runs 13 residues. The germline gives CDR1 LGHDT, CDR2 YNNKEL (reference sequence). Here the CDR3 reads CASSQGQGYGYTF. For the CDR3, the DNA is TGTGCCAGCAGCCAAGGACAGGGCTATGGCTACACCTTC.

This sequence joins TRBV20-1 and TRBJ2-1; 13 bases are a match to TRBD2. CDR3 length: 14 amino acids. Per the germline V gene, CDR1 is DFQATT and CDR2 is SNEGSKA (reference sequence). Trimming took 5 bases from V and 9 from J; bases not matched to a gene: 7. In nucleotides, the CDR3 is TGCAGTGCTTTGGGGACTAGCGGGATTCTTGAGCAGTTCTTC. This gives the protein CSALGTSGILEQFF.

This clonotype was detected only a few times. The chain combines TRBV5-1 with TRBJ2-5; 8 bases match TRBD2. From germline, CDR1 is SGHRS and CDR2 YFSETQ. Trimming removed 2 bases from V and 4 bases from J; junction bases left unmatched: 10. CDR3 length equals 16 residues. The DNA of the CDR3 is TGCGCCAGCAGCTTTGGTGACGGGGGGGCCGCAGAGACCCAGTACTTC. This translates into CASSFGDGGAAETQYF. Filled out from reference TRBV5-1 and TRBJ2-5, the complete variable domain reads KAGVTQTPRYLIKTRGQQVTLSCSPISGHRSVSWYQQTPGQGLQFLFEYFSETQRNKGNFPGRFSGRQFSNSRSEMNVSTLELGDSALYLCASSFGDGGAAETQYFGPGTRLLVL.

This clonotype was seen at least ten times. The chain recombines TRBV29-1 with TRBJ1-2, with D unclear. The germline V and J ends were trimmed by 0 bases and 12 bases, with 11 bases remaining between them. Germline CDR1 reads SQVTM; CDR2 reads ANQGSEA. CDR3 length: 11 amino acids. This chain's CDR3 is CSVEDEVLNTF. The CDR3 region has the DNA TGCAGCGTTGAAGATGAGGTGTTGAACACCTTC.

V usage is TRBV5-1 and J usage is TRBJ2-7; TRBD2 is a possible D gene (6 bases). Germline lookup yields CDR1 SGHRS and CDR2 YFSETQ. V shed 5 bases and J shed 6 bases, with 15 bases lying between them. The CDR3 extends over 13 amino acids. The CDR3 sequence is CASRNEGAGEQYF. The CDR3 DNA reads TGCGCCAGCAGGAACGAGGGAGCGGGCGAGCAGTACTTC.

V gene TRBV4-1 combines with J gene TRBJ1-6, with D unclear. The germline V gene has CDR1 MGHRA and CDR2 YSYEKL. This CDR3 is built from 16 residues. V lost 4 bases, J lost 7 bases, and 17 bases lay in between. This chain's CDR3 is CASSPPDGVGNSPLHF. CDR3 bases: TGCGCCAGCAGCCCTCCGGACGGGGTCGGAAATTCACCCCTCCACTTT.

Ten or more counts support this clonotype. V usage is TRBV10-3 and J usage is TRBJ2-7, with D perhaps matching TRBD1 or TRBD2 (6 bases each). V lost 9 bases and J 5 bases, leaving 11 bases between the germline ends. Germline V gene sequence: CDR1 ENHRY, CDR2 SYGVKD. The CDR3 consists of 11 residues. Here the CDR3 reads CAIGGTNEQYF. The CDR3 DNA sequence: TGTGCCATAGGGGGGACGAACGAGCAGTACTTC.

This clonotype was recorded at least ten times. The chain carries TRBV5-1 and TRBJ2-7; a weak D match, TRBD1 (6 bases). The CDR3 totals 15 residues. The germline V gene has CDR1 SGHRS and CDR2 YFSETQ. V dropped 0 bases and J dropped 3 bases, with 13 bases sitting between them. CDR3 sequence reads: CASSLEGRQDYEQYF. The CDR3 region has the DNA TGCGCCAGCAGCTTGGAGGGCCGACAGGACTACGAGCAGTACTTC.

This clonotype came up a few times. The gene calls are TRBV5-1 and TRBJ2-1, with D unclear. CDR1 is SGHRS, CDR2 YFSETQ, per germline. The CDR3 contains 16 residues. V lost 4 bases and J lost 2, with 16 bases in between. The CDR3, as DNA: TGCGCCAGCAGCGGAGCAATGGCGACAACCTACAATGAGCAGTTCTTC. It yields the protein CASSGAMATTYNEQFF.

This clonotype was recorded many times. The chain combines TRBV15 with TRBJ2-7; no clear D. Germline V gene sequence: CDR1 LNHNV, CDR2 YYDKDF (reference sequence). The CDR3 runs to 14 residues. The V gene lost 1 base and the J gene lost 1 base, with 8 bases spanning the gap. The CDR3 protein is CATSRADKSYEQYF. The CDR3 DNA follows: TGTGCCACCAGCAGAGCTGACAAGTCCTACGAGCAGTACTTC. The full variable domain, with the rest looked up from reference TRBV15 and TRBJ2-7, is DAMVIQNPRYQVTQFGKPVTLSCSQTLNHNVMYWYQQKSSQAPKLLFHYYDKDFNNEADTPDNFQSRRPNTSFCFLDIRSPGLGDTAMYLCATSRADKSYEQYFGPGTRLTVT.

This clonotype occurred a few times. The J gene is TRBJ1-5, the V gene TRBV6-1; TRBD1 matches at 9 bases. There are 14 residues in the CDR3. V gave up 5 bases and J gave up 4 bases; unmatched junction bases: 3. Germline V gene sequence: CDR1 MNHNS, CDR2 SASEGT. CDR3 coding DNA: TGTGCCAGCAGTCTGGACAGGGGAAATCAGCCCCAGCATTTT. Amino acids: CASSLDRGNQPQHF.

The chain recombines TRBV28 with TRBJ2-7; D gene uncertain. The CDR3 is made up of 13 amino acids. Looked up from germline, CDR1 is MDHEN and CDR2 is SYDVKM. V was shortened by 5 bases and J by 2 bases, with 10 bases between the two germline ends. CDR3 sequence (DNA): TGTGCCAGCAGTCCCCGTATTGCCTACGAGCAGTACTTC. Amino acid sequence: CASSPRIAYEQYF.

This clonotype was seen many times. The chain uses TRBV25-1 and TRBJ2-3, with TRBD2 identical over 7 bases. CDR3 length equals 16 residues. V gave up 1 base and J gave up 2 bases; unmatched junction bases: 6. Per germline, CDR1 MGHDK and CDR2 SYGVNS. The CDR3 DNA reads TGTGCCAGCAGTGAATGGGAGGGAGCCCTCACAGATACGCAGTATTTT. Translation: CASSEWEGALTDTQYF.

This clonotype was observed a few times. In DNA, the CDR3 is TGTGCCAGCTCACCGCTAGCGGGCCGAGGGGGTTCCTACAATGAGCAGTTCTTC. It codes for CASSPLAGRGGSYNEQFF. The chain uses TRBV18 and TRBJ2-1; 8 nucleotides agree with TRBD2. Trimming cost V 3 bases and J 1 base; bases outside gene matches: 11. The CDR3 sequence is 18 residues long. Per germline, CDR1 KGHSH and CDR2 LQKENI.

Turning to this clonotype: A read error is possible here, since a much larger clone lies one base away. In nucleotides, the CDR3 is TGCAGTGCTAGACCCTCAAGAGGGTCCTACGAGCAGTACTTC. It specifies CSARPSRGSYEQYF. The gene calls are TRBV20-1 and TRBJ2-5; D may be TRBD2 (5 bases). The DNA end is more similar to TRBJ2-7, so the J call may be wrong. The CDR3 extends over 14 amino acids. Germline CDR1 is DFQATT and CDR2 is SNEGSKA (reference sequence).

In nucleotides, the CDR3 is TGTGCCAGCAGCCCCGGACAGGGGCAGGGCTACACCTTC. It is translated as CASSPGQGQGYTF. This chain joins TRBV7-9 and TRBJ1-2; 9 bases are shared with TRBD1. J was trimmed by 8 bases and V by 5 bases; bases with no gene match: 6. Germline V lookup: CDR1 SEHNR, CDR2 FQNEAQ (reference sequence). The CDR3 length is 13 residues.

This clonotype was observed many times. V and J are TRBV28 and TRBJ2-7; 9 bases line up with TRBD2. Trimming took 2 bases from V and 4 from J; bases not matched to a gene: 0. Germline CDR1 and CDR2: MDHEN and SYDVKM. This CDR3 has 13 residues. The chain's CDR3 is CASSLSGRYEQYF. In DNA form, the CDR3 reads TGTGCCAGCAGTTTAAGCGGGAGGTACGAGCAGTACTTC.

Ten or more counts support this clonotype. This chain uses TRBV20-1 with TRBJ2-7; a possible D gene is TRBD2 (6 bases). The CDR3 runs 15 residues. The V gene's germline CDR1 is DFQATT and CDR2 SNEGSKA (reference sequence). V lost 0 bases to trimming and J lost 0 bases, with 12 bases between them. CDR3 region: CSARDGGTPSYEQYF. DNA of the CDR3: TGCAGTGCTAGAGATGGGGGGACCCCCTCCTACGAGCAGTACTTC.

The chain links TRBV5-1 to TRBJ2-3; D is ambiguous. Deletions cut 4 bases from V and 4 bases from J, with 13 bases between. Germline-derived CDR1 and CDR2 are SGHRS and YFSETQ. The CDR3 has 14 amino acids. CDR3 protein: CASSPLQPPDTQYF. The CDR3 region has the DNA TGCGCCAGCAGCCCCCTTCAACCTCCAGATACGCAGTATTTT.

This clonotype has a count of ten or more. V is TRBV7-2 and J is TRBJ2-7; 9 nucleotides line up with TRBD2. V was pared by 5 bases and J by 0 bases, with 8 bases of the junction left unmatched. This CDR3 is 16 amino acids long. Germline V CDR1 and CDR2: SGHTA, FQGNSA. CDR3 in amino acids: CASSRISGSISYEQYF. For the CDR3, the DNA is TGTGCCAGCAGCCGCATTAGCGGGAGTATCTCCTACGAGCAGTACTTC.

This clonotype was observed a handful of times. V is TRBV27 and J is TRBJ1-2, with 8 bases matching TRBD1. The V and J ends lost 6 bases and 4 bases, in that order; junction bases with no gene match: 13. The CDR3 has 16 residues. Germline V CDR1 and CDR2: MNHEY, SMNVEV (reference sequence). The CDR3 protein is CASRTIGQGGRYGYTF. In nucleotides, the CDR3 is TGTGCCAGCAGAACCATCGGACAGGGAGGACGCTATGGCTACACCTTC.

The chain has TRBV2 and TRBJ1-6; maybe TRBD1 (5 bases). Germline CDR1 is SNHLY and CDR2 is FYNNEI. V lost 6 bases to trimming and J lost 9 bases, with 15 bases between them. The CDR3 covers 14 residues. The CDR3 DNA reads as TGTGCCAGCAGGAGTCGAGGGGAGGGTTCACCCCTCCACTTT. This codes for CASRSRGEGSPLHF.

This clonotype was observed many times. The chain combines TRBV6-5 with TRBJ2-7; D is undetermined. The CDR3 is 14 residues long. Germline CDR1 is MNHEY and CDR2 is SVGAGI. V gave up 0 bases and J gave up 6 bases, with 12 bases separating them. For the CDR3, the DNA is TGTGCCAGCAGTTACTCAACCAATTTACGCGAGCAGTACTTC. This encodes CASSYSTNLREQYF.

This clonotype came up a few times. The chain couples TRBV28 to TRBJ2-3; 14 bases align to TRBD2. V shed 6 bases, J shed 3 bases, and the junction held 14 bases outside the gene matches. The CDR3 is 19 residues long. Looked up from germline, CDR1 is MDHEN and CDR2 is SYDVKM. The CDR3 protein is CASRSDKRTSGRWTDTQYF. DNA for the CDR3: TGTGCCAGCAGATCCGACAAACGGACTAGCGGGAGGTGGACAGATACGCAGTATTTT.

As for this clonotype: A much larger clone differs from this one at a single base, so this may be a read error. This sequence joins TRBV7-2 and TRBJ2-5; the match to TRBD1 covers 7 bases. Germline V CDR1 and CDR2: SGHTA, FQGNSA. The CDR3 covers 16 residues. With V trimmed by 1 base and J by 11 bases, 16 bases remained unmatched. Here the CDR3 reads CASSLGRGQNYNEQYF. In DNA, the CDR3 is TGTGCCAGCAGCTTAGGCCGGGGACAGAATTACAATGAGCAGTACTTC.

This clonotype occurred a few times. The V call is TRBV5-1, the J call TRBJ1-5; D is possibly TRBD1 (6 bases). CDR1 and CDR2 (germline): SGHRS, YFSETQ. V shed 4 bases and J shed 2 bases, with 10 bases lying between them. CDR3 length: 14 residues. The CDR3 sequence is CASSLRGGNQPQHF. CDR3 DNA sequence: TGCGCCAGCAGCCTGAGGGGGGGCAATCAGCCCCAGCATTTT.